The rows below give T cell receptor beta chains drawn from one sample of a study of CD8 T cells in ankylosing spondylitis. MiXCR was run by TCRdb on the 5' RACE reads, yielding one entry per CDR3 protein. The sample lists 200,000 to 300,000 distinct CDR3 sequences, over 9.5% occurring once. Specimen: blood, either unsorted or a sorted T cell fraction (not recorded which). The receptors shown here come from a male donor with ankylosing spondylitis or in good health (not recorded which). The CDR3 runs from the conserved cysteine through the conserved F or W. A D gene is named only where the DNA matches it firmly. Clone size is stated in some rows and not others, as once, few, many or a class when expanded.

CDR3	DNA	V	D	size	J
CSAVQGPTNIQYF	TGCAGCGCAGTACAGGGCCCCACGAACATTCAGTACTTC	TRBV29-1	NA	many	TRBJ2-4
CASSLKDARISPLHF	TGTGCCAGCAGCTTAAAAGACGCGAGGATTTCACCCCTCCACTTT	TRBV7-2	NA	few	TRBJ1-6
CASSQDSGAAYEQYF	TGCGCCAGCAGCCAAGATTCAGGGGCGGCCTACGAGCAGTACTTC	TRBV4-1	NA	many	TRBJ2-7
CASSLSGATGQFF	TGTGCCAGCAGTTTGAGCGGGGCTACGGGGCAGTTCTTC	TRBV12-3/TRBV12-4	TRBD2	NA	TRBJ2-1
CASSHPDSTYEQYF	TGCGCCAGCAGCCACCCGGACAGTACCTACGAGCAGTACTTC	TRBV5-1	NA	NA	TRBJ2-7
CSVGQLNEKLFF	TGCAGTGTTGGACAGTTAAATGAAAAACTGTTTTTT	TRBV20-1	NA	many	TRBJ1-4
CAWRREAYTDTQYF	TGTGCCTGGAGGCGGGAGGCCTACACAGATACGCAGTATTTT	TRBV30	TRBD2	NA	TRBJ2-3
CASIRGAENTGELFF	TGTGCCAGCATCCGGGGAGCGGAGAACACCGGGGAGCTGTTTTTT	TRBV7-9	NA	NA	TRBJ2-2
CASSPRGQGSHEQYF	TGTGCCAGCAGCCCCCGGGGGCAAGGGAGCCACGAGCAGTACTTC	TRBV4-2	NA	few	TRBJ2-7
CASSPRTDSYEQYF	TGCGCCAGCAGCCCCCGGACGGATTCCTACGAGCAGTACTTC	TRBV23-1	NA	many	TRBJ2-7
CASRTPPGQLTSGANVLTF	TGTGCCAGCAGGACCCCTCCGGGACAGTTGACCTCTGGGGCCAACGTCCTGACTTTC	TRBV12-3/TRBV12-4	TRBD1	NA	TRBJ2-6
CSASMGLAGESGEQFF	TGCAGTGCTAGCATGGGACTAGCGGGAGAATCTGGTGAGCAGTTCTTC	TRBV20-1	TRBD2	many	TRBJ2-1
CASSYSQGKGTQYF	TGTGCCAGCAGTTACTCACAGGGTAAAGGAACGCAGTATTTT	TRBV6-5	NA	many	TRBJ2-3
CASSSLTGGGGNTEAFF	TGTGCCAGCAGCTCACTAACAGGGGGCGGAGGGAACACTGAAGCTTTCTTT	TRBV7-9	TRBD1	NA	TRBJ1-1
CASSSTVSYEQYF	TGTGCCAGCAGCTCGACAGTTTCCTACGAGCAGTACTTC	TRBV12-3/TRBV12-4	NA	many	TRBJ2-7
CASSLGVAPGETQYF	TGTGCCAGCAGCTTAGGAGTAGCCCCAGGGGAGACCCAGTACTTC	TRBV7-9	NA	many	TRBJ2-5
CASRTLRAPGNEQFF	TGTGCCAGCAGGACCCTCAGGGCGCCAGGAAATGAGCAGTTCTTC	TRBV7-9	NA	NA	TRBJ2-1
CSALSGGGYNEQFF	TGCAGTGCCCTTAGCGGGGGGGGTTACAATGAGCAGTTCTTC	TRBV20-1	TRBD2	many	TRBJ2-1
CASSSSRRVEGEQETQYF	TGTGCCAGCAGCTCCTCTCGGCGTGTGGAGGGAGAACAAGAGACCCAGTACTTC	TRBV12-3/TRBV12-4	NA	many	TRBJ2-5
CASSRQGGEKLFF	TGTGCCAGCAGCCGACAGGGAGGTGAAAAACTGTTTTTT	TRBV5-5	TRBD1	many	TRBJ1-4
CASSRRTGLAGELGNIQYF	TGTGCCAGCAGCAGAAGGACTGGGCTAGCGGGGGAACTGGGAAACATTCAGTACTTC	TRBV11-2	TRBD2	NA	TRBJ2-4
CASSLRPRTEAFF	TGTGCCAGCAGCCTTCGGCCCCGCACTGAAGCTTTCTTT	TRBV4-2	NA	NA	TRBJ1-1
CASSSPFGGRESGTEAFF	TGTGCCAGCAGCTCACCATTTGGGGGGCGCGAATCAGGCACTGAAGCTTTCTTT	TRBV11-2	NA	few	TRBJ1-1
CASSNEKLFF	TGTGCCAGCAGTAATGAAAAACTGTTTTTT	TRBV5-5	NA	many	TRBJ1-4
CASSLALTGRDEQFF	TGTGCCAGCAGCTTAGCGCTTACGGGGCGGGATGAGCAGTTCTTC	TRBV7-2	NA	NA	TRBJ2-1
CASSYDYEQYF	TGCGCCAGCAGCTATGACTACGAGCAGTACTTC	TRBV5-1	NA	many	TRBJ2-7
CASSQGADQETQYF	TGTGCCAGCAGCCAAGGGGCAGACCAAGAGACCCAGTACTTC	TRBV4-2	NA	NA	TRBJ2-5
CASSYQTANYEQYF	TGTGCCAGCAGCTATCAGACAGCAAACTACGAGCAGTACTTC	TRBV7-9	NA	many	TRBJ2-7
CASRSGTGPSGELFF	TGTGCCAGCAGGTCCGGGACAGGGCCATCCGGGGAGCTGTTTTTT	TRBV7-8	TRBD1	NA	TRBJ2-2
CASSWRDSVLGEAFF	TGTGCCAGCAGCTGGCGGGACAGCGTTTTGGGTGAAGCTTTCTTT	TRBV7-9	TRBD1	few	TRBJ1-1
CASSPAGRTGELFF	TGTGCCAGCAGCCCGGCGGGGAGGACCGGGGAGCTGTTTTTT	TRBV11-2	NA	NA	TRBJ2-2
CSADQGDTEAFF	TGCAGTGCTGACCAGGGGGATACTGAAGCTTTCTTT	TRBV20-1	TRBD1	many	TRBJ1-1
CASSHRGPGETQYF	TGTGCCAGCTCCCACAGGGGGCCAGGGGAGACCCAGTACTTC	TRBV27	TRBD1	many	TRBJ2-5
CASSPGTGGHYGYTF	TGTGCCAGCAGCCCCGGGACAGGGGGCCACTATGGCTACACCTTC	TRBV12-3/TRBV12-4	TRBD1	many	TRBJ1-2
CASSLVSYQETQYF	TGTGCCAGCAGCTTAGTTTCCTACCAAGAGACCCAGTACTTC	TRBV7-9	NA	few	TRBJ2-5
CASSFGRQETQYF	TGTGCCAGCAGCTTCGGGAGACAAGAGACCCAGTACTTC	TRBV5-6	NA	NA	TRBJ2-5
CAISEPGILPPQHF	TGTGCCATCAGTGAACCCGGCATCCTACCTCCCCAGCATTTT	TRBV10-3	NA	many	TRBJ1-5
CSARDRDSYNSPLHF	TGCAGTGCTAGAGATCGGGATTCCTATAATTCACCCCTCCACTTT	TRBV20-1	NA	many	TRBJ1-6
CASSLGGTRNSPLHF	TGTGCCAGCAGCTTAGGAGGGACGCGAAATTCACCCCTCCACTTT	TRBV7-2	NA	many	TRBJ1-6
CASSLAGGNGELFF	TGTGCCAGCAGTTTAGCAGGTGGAAACGGGGAGCTGTTTTTT	TRBV27	NA	many	TRBJ2-2
CAIRAGRESDEQYF	TGTGCCATCCGCGCCGGGAGGGAGTCAGACGAGCAGTACTTC	TRBV10-3	TRBD2	NA	TRBJ2-7
CACPLRVTDTQYF	TGTGCCTGCCCCCTGCGGGTCACAGATACGCAGTATTTT	TRBV30	NA	NA	TRBJ2-3
CASSPGRGPSSYNEQFF	TGTGCCAGCAGTCCCGGGAGGGGGCCGAGCTCCTACAATGAGCAGTTCTTC	TRBV6-1	NA	many	TRBJ2-1
CASSLLLVDGYTF	TGTGCCAGCAGTTTACTCTTAGTCGATGGCTACACCTTC	TRBV12-3/TRBV12-4	NA	many	TRBJ1-2
CASSTDRGPGYTF	TGTGCCAGCAGCACAGACAGGGGGCCTGGCTACACCTTC	TRBV25-1	TRBD1	many	TRBJ1-2
CASSLVGGTPETQYF	TGTGCCAGCAGCTTAGTGGGCGGGACCCCCGAGACCCAGTACTTC	TRBV7-2	NA	many	TRBJ2-5